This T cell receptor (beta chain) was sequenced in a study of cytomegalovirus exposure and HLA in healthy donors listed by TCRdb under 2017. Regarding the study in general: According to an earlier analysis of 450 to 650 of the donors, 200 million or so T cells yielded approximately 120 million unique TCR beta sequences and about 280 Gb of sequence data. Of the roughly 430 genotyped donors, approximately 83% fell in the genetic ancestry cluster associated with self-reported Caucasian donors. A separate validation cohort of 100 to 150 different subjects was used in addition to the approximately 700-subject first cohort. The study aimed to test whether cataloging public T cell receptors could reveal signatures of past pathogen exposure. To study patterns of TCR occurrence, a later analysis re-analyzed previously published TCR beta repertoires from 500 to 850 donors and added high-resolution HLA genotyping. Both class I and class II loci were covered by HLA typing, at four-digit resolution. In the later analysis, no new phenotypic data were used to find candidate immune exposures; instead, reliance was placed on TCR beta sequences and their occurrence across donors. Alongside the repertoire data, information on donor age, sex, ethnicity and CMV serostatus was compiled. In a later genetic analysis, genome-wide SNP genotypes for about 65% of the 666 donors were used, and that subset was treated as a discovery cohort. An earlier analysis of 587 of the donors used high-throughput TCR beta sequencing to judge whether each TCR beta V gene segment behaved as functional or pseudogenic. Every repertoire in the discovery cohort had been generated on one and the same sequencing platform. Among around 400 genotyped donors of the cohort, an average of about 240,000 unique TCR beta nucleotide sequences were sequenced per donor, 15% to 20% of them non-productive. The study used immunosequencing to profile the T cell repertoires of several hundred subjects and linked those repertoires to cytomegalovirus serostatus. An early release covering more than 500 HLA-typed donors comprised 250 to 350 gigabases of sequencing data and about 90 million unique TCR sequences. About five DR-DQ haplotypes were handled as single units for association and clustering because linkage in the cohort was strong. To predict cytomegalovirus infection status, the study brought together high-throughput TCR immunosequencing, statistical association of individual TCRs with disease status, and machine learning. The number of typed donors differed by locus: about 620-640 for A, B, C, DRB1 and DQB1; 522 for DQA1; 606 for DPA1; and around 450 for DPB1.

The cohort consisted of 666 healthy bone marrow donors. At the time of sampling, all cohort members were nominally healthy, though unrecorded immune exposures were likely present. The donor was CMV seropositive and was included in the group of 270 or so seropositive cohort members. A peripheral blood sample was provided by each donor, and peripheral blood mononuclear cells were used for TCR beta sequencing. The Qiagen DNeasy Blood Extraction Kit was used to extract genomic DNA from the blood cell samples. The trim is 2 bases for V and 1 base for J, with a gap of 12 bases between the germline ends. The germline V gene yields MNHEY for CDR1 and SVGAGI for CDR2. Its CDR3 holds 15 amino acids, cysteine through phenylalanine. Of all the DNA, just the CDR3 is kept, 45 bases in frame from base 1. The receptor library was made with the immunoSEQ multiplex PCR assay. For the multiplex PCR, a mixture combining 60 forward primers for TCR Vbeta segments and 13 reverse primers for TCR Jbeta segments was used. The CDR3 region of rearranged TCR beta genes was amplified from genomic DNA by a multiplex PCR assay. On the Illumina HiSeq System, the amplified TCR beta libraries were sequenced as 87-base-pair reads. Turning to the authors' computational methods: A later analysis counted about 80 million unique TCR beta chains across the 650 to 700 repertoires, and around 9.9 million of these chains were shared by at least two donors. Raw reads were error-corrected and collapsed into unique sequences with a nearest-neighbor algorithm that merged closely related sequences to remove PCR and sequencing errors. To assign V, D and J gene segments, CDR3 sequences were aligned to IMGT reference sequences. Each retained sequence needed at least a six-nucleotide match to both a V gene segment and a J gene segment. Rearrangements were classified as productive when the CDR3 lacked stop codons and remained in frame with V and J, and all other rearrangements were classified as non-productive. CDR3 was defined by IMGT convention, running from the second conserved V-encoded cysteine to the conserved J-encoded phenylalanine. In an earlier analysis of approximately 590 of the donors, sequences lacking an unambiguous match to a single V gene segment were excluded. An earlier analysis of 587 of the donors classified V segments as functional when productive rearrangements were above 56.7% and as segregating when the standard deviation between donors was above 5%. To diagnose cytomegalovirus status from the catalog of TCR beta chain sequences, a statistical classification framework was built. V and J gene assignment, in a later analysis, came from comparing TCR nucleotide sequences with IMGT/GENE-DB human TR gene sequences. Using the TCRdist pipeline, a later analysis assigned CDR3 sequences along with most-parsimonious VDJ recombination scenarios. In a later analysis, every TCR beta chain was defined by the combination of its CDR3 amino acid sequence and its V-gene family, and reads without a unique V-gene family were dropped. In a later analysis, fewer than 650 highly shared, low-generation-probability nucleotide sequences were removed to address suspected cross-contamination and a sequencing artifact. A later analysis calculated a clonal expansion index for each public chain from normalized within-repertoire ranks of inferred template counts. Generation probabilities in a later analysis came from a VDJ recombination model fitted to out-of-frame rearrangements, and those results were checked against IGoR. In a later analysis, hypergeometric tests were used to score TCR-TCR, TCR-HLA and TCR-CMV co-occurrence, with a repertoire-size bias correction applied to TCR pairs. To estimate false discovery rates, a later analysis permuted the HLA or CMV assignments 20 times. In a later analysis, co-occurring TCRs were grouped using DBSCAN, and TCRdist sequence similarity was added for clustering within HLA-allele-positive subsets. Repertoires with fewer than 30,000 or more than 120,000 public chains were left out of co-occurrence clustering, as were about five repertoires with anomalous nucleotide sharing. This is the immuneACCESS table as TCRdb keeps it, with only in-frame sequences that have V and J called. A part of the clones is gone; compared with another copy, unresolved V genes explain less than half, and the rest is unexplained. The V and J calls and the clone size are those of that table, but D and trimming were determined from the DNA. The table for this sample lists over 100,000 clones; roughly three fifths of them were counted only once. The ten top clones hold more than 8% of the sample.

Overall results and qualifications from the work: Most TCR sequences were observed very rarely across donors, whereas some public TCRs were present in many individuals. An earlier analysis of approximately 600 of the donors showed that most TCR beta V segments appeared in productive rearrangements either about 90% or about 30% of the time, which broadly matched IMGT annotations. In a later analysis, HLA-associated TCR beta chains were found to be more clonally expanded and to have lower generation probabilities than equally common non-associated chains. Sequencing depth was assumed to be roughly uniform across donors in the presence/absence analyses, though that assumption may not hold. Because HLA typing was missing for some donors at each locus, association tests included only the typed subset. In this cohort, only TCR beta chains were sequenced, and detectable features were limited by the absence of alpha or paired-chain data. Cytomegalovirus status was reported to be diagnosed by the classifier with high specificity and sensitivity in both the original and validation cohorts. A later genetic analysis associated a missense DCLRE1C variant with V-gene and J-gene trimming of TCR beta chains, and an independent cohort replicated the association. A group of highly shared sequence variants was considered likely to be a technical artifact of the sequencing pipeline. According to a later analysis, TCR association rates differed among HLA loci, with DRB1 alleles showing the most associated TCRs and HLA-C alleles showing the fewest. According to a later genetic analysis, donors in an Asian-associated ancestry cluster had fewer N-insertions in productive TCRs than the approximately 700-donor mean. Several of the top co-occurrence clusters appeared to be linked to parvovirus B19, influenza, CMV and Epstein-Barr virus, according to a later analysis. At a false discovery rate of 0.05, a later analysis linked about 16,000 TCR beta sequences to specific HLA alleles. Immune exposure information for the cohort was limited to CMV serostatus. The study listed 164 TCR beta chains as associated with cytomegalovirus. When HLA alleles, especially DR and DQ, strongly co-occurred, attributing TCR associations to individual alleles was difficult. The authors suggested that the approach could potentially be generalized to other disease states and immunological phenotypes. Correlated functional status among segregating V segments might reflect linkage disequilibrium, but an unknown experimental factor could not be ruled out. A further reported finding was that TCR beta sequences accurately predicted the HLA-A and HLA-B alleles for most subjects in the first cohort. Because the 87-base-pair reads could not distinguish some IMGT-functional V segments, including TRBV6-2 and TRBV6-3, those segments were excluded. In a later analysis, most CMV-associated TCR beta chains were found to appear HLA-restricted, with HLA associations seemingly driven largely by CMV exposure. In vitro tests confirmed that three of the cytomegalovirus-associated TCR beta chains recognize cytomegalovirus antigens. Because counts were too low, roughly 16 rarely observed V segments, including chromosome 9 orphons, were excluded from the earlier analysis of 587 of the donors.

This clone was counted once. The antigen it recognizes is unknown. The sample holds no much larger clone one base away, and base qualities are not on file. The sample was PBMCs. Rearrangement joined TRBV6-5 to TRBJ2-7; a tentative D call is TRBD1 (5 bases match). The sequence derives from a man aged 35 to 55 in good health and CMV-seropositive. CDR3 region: CASSYAPQDSYEQYF. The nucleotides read TGTGCCAGCAGTTACGCCCCACAGGATTCCTACGAGCAGTACTTC.